Sequencing of this T cell receptor beta chain was carried out in a study of blood T cell repertoires in COVID-19. As for the study in general: Italy, Spain and the United States were the sources of the convalescent and acute COVID-19 samples. T cells, B-cell-depleted T cells, or PBMCs provided the cDNA or gDNA that served as material.

Original methodology: Cell counts per sample came from amplifying reference gene primers. Sequenced by immunoSEQ multiplex PCR; TCRdb stores in-frame clones only, minus some. That table gives V, J and clone size, and the DNA gave D and trimming. In the table there are about 100,000 clones, over 65% of which are singletons. V gave up 1 base and J gave up 4 bases, with 9 bases separating them. The CDR3 is 14 residues long. The germline CDR1 and CDR2 sequences are SEHNR and FQNEAQ (reference sequence). The chain carries TRBV7-9 and TRBJ2-3; D gene uncertain. This sequence was found in a man aged 60 to 75 with acute or convalescent COVID-19. The sample comprised peripheral blood. CDR3 residues: CASSLVGLADTQYF. CDR3 coding DNA: TGTGCCAGCAGCTTAGTGGGCTTAGCAGATACGCAGTATTTT.